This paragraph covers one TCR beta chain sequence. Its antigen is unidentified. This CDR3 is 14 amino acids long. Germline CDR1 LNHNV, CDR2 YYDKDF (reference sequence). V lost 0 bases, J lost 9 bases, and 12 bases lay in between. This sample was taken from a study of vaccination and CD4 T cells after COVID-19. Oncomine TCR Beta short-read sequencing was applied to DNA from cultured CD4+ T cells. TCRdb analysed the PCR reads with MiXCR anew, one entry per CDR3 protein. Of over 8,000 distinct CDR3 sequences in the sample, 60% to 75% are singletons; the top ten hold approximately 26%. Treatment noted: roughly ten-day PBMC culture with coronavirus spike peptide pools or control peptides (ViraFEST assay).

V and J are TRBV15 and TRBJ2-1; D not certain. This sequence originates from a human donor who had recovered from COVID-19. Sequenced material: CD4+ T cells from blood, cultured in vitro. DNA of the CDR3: TGTGCCACCAGCAGAGATTGGAAGGGTGGTGAGCAGTTCTTC. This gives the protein CATSRDWKGGEQFF. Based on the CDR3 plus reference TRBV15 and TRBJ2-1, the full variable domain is DAMVIQNPRYQVTQFGKPVTLSCSQTLNHNVMYWYQQKSSQAPKLLFHYYDKDFNNEADTPDNFQSRRPNTSFCFLDIRSPGLGDTAMYLCATSRDWKGGEQFFGPGTRLTVL.